The present T cell receptor beta chain was sequenced within a study of blood T cells in healthy people across ages. Study-level points and caveats: In long-lived donors, naive CD4+ cell counts and diversity exceeded those of aged donors. For the donors, CMV status was unknown and possibly confounded expanded clonotype changes.

The authors ran a second PCR of 7 to 11 cycles using a sample-barcoded 5' primer and a J-beta primer mix. A single record per CDR3 protein comes from TCRdb applying MiXCR to the 5' RACE reads. The table lists roughly 900,000 distinct CDR3 sequences, roughly 50% of them singletons, with over 10% in the top ten. On this clonotype: The target antigen is unknown.

Each donor gave about 9.3 milliliters of peripheral blood. Total RNA, at least 6 micrograms per sample, came from PBMCs. V was pared by 1 base and J by 8 bases, with 6 bases of the junction left unmatched. Germline lookup yields CDR1 MGHRA and CDR2 YSYEKL. The CDR3 is 15 amino acids. The chain uses TRBV4-1 and TRBJ1-4; 8 bases line up with TRBD1. The sequence was collected from a man aged 25 to 45 in good health. Sequenced: blood. The CDR3 region has the DNA TGCGCCAGCAGCCAAGCTCCACAGGGGGACGAAAAACTGTTTTTT. It is translated as CASSQAPQGDEKLFF.